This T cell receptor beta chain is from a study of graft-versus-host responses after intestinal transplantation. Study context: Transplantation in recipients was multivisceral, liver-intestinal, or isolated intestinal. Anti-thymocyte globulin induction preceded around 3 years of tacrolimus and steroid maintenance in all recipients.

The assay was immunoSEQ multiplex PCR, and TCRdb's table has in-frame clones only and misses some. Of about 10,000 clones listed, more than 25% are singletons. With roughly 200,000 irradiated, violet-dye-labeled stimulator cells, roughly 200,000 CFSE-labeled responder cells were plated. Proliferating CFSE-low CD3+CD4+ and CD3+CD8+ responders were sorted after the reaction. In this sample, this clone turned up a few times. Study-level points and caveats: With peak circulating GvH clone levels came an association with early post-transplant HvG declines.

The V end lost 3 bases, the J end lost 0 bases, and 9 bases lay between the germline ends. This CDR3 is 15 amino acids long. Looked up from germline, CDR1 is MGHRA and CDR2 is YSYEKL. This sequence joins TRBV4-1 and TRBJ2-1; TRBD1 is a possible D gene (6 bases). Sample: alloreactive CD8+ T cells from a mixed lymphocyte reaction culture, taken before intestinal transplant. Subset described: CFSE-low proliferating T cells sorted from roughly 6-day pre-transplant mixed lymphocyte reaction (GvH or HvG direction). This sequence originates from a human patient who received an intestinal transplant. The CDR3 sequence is CASSHSDSSYNEQFF. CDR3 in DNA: TGCGCCAGCAGCCACTCGGACAGCTCCTACAATGAGCAGTTCTTC.